The 16 T cell receptor beta chains presented below share a single source sample, sequenced in a study of blood T cells in healthy people across ages. Alongside a J-beta primer mix, a sample-barcoded 5' primer served in a second PCR lasting about 7 to 12 cycles. TCRdb processed the 5' RACE reads anew with MiXCR; each CDR3 protein has one entry. The top ten hold 30% to 35% of the sample, which has about 680,000 distinct CDR3 sequences, about 52% seen once. The sample taken for sequencing was blood. Receptors originate from a woman aged 60-75 years in good health.

This clonotype was found many times. This sequence joins TRBV24-1 and TRBJ2-3; the D gene is possibly TRBD2 (7 bases). V was pared by 7 bases and J by 6 bases, with 19 bases between. Germline CDR1 is KGHDR and CDR2 is SFDVKD. CDR3 length equals 15 residues. The CDR3 loop is CATSARGRETDTQYF. The DNA for the CDR3 is TGTGCCACCAGCGCCCGGGGGCGGGAGACGGATACGCAGTATTTT.

The chain couples TRBV28 to TRBJ1-2; D call uncertain. The CDR3 has 13 residues. V was shortened by 3 bases and J by 4 bases, with 9 bases between the two germline ends. Germline lookup yields CDR1 MDHEN and CDR2 SYDVKM. The CDR3 coding sequence is TGTGCCAGCAGTTTTTGGGTCCTCTATGGCTACACCTTC. This sequence encodes CASSFWVLYGYTF.

This clonotype turned up a few times. The rearrangement uses TRBV6-2 or TRBV6-3 and TRBJ1-1; possible D gene TRBD1, 5 bases. Trimming pared 6 bases from V and 2 bases from J, leaving 10 bases between. This CDR3 is 13 amino acids long. Germline V gives CDR1 MNHEY, CDR2 SVGEGT. The CDR3 bases are TGTGCCAGCAGCTACGGACACAACACTGAAGCTTTCTTT. This sequence encodes CASSYGHNTEAFF.

This clonotype was detected only once. This rearrangement joins TRBV7-9 to TRBJ1-5; D remains unclear. The germline V gene has CDR1 SEHNR and CDR2 FQNEAQ (reference sequence). CDR3 length: 14 amino acids. V was shortened by 2 bases and J by 0 bases, with 5 bases between the two germline ends. The CDR3 sequence: CASSLIGSNQPQHF. CDR3 bases: TGTGCCAGCAGCTTAATCGGTAGCAATCAGCCCCAGCATTTT.

This chain uses TRBV15 with TRBJ1-6; D possibly corresponds to TRBD1 (6 bases). This CDR3 region has 14 residues. The V and J ends lost 6 bases and 5 bases respectively, with 11 bases between them. Germline V CDR1 and CDR2: LNHNV, YYDKDF (reference sequence). CDR3 in amino acids: CATSRTANNSPLHF. The CDR3 coding sequence is TGTGCCACCAGTCGGACAGCTAATAATTCACCCCTCCACTTT.

This chain connects TRBV7-2 to TRBJ2-7, with TRBD1 matching 9 bases. This CDR3 is 13 amino acids long. Germline V gene sequence: CDR1 SGHTA, CDR2 FQGNSA. Trimming cost V 7 bases and J 4 bases; bases outside gene matches: 5. The CDR3 is CASNRDRDYEQYF. CDR3 in DNA: TGTGCCAGCAACCGGGACAGGGATTACGAGCAGTACTTC.

This rearrangement joins TRBV20-1 to TRBJ1-4, with 8 bases aligning to TRBD1. This CDR3 is 17 amino acids long. Trimming at V came to 8 bases and at J to 0 bases, leaving 14 bases not matched to a gene. Per the germline V gene, CDR1 is DFQATT and CDR2 is SNEGSKA (reference sequence). The CDR3 nucleotides read TGCAGTTGGGCCCGGACAGGGTCCCTTGCAACTAATGAAAAACTGTTTTTT. Translation: CSWARTGSLATNEKLFF.

The chain recombines TRBV11-2 with TRBJ1-2, with 7 bases lining up with TRBD1. With V trimmed by 5 bases and J by 0 bases, 9 bases remained unmatched. CDR1 and CDR2 (germline): SGHAT, FQNNGV. The length of the CDR3 is 16 residues. The CDR3 DNA reads TGTGCCAGCAGCCCAGGGGGACGGAGCGCTAACTATGGCTACACCTTC. This encodes CASSPGGRSANYGYTF.

This clonotype was picked up many times. This may come from a read error, since a much larger clone is one base off. The chain employs TRBV12-3 or TRBV12-4 and TRBJ1-4; 7 nucleotides match TRBD1. The CDR3 covers 14 residues. Trimming cost V 6 bases and J 8 bases; bases outside gene matches: 9. CDR3 protein: CASSQDRVGEKLFF. DNA for the CDR3: TGTGCCAGCAGCCAAGACAGGGTTGGGGAAAAACTGTTTTTT.

The chain uses TRBV20-1 and TRBJ2-3; TRBD2 might be the D (6 bases). Trimming removed 5 bases from V and 2 bases from J, with 23 bases in between. This CDR3 contains 17 residues. Germline V CDR1 and CDR2: DFQATT, SNEGSKA (reference sequence). CDR3: CSAADLPLARYTDTQYF. DNA for the CDR3: TGCAGTGCTGCCGATCTCCCCCTAGCGAGATACACAGATACGCAGTATTTT.

The V gene is TRBV27, the J gene TRBJ1-6; D gene unclear. The CDR3 is 13 amino acids. Germline loops: CDR1 MNHEY, CDR2 SMNVEV (reference sequence). Trimming cost V 7 bases and J 13 bases, with 17 bases left between them. The CDR3 loop reads CASKVQFQGPLHF. The CDR3 coding sequence is TGTGCCAGCAAGGTTCAGTTCCAAGGCCCCCTCCACTTT.

At least ten counts were recorded for this clonotype. The V call is TRBV6-6, the J call TRBJ1-5; unclear D gene. The CDR3 runs to 10 residues. The germline V gene encodes CDR1 MNHNY and CDR2 SVGAGI (reference sequence). V was trimmed by 4 bases and J by 6 bases, leaving 1 base between them. In DNA, the CDR3 is TGTGCCAGCAGTTCTCAGCCCCAGCATTTT. This translates into CASSSQPQHF.

The chain has TRBV7-9 and TRBJ2-1; D possibly corresponds to TRBD1 (6 bases). There are 13 residues in the CDR3. The germline V and J ends were trimmed by 8 bases and 4 bases, with 12 bases remaining between them. CDR1 and CDR2 from the germline V gene are SEHNR and FQNEAQ (reference sequence). CDR3 sequence reads: CASLAGVYNEQFF. CDR3 bases: TGTGCCAGCCTGGCAGGGGTGTACAATGAGCAGTTCTTC.

This chain uses TRBV20-1 with TRBJ2-5; possibly TRBD2 for D (6 bases). The germline V gene has CDR1 DFQATT and CDR2 SNEGSKA (reference sequence). Trimming left V 3 bases short and J 1 base short, with 12 bases between. This CDR3 contains 14 residues. CDR3 in DNA: TGCAGTGCTAGGAACTTCGGGGGCCAAGAGACCCAGTACTTC. It encodes CSARNFGGQETQYF.

The chain uses TRBV7-3 and TRBJ2-3; 12 nucleotides match TRBD2. With V trimmed by 2 bases and J by 4 bases, 4 bases remained unmatched. There are 16 residues in the CDR3. In germline, CDR1 is SGHTA, CDR2 FQGTGA. CDR3 nucleotides: TGTGCCAGCAGCTTATCCGGACTAGCGGGGTCAGATACGCAGTATTTT. Amino acids: CASSLSGLAGSDTQYF.

Regarding this clonotype: This may stem from a read error, because a much larger clone lies one nucleotide away. The chain has TRBV5-1 and TRBJ2-3; 8 bases are shared with TRBD2. This CDR3 region has 16 residues. CDR1 and CDR2 from the germline V gene are SGHRS and YFSETQ. DNA for the CDR3: TGCGCCAGCAGCCCCCCCTCTGGGGGACTAGAAGATATGCAGTATTTT. Protein sequence: CASSPPSGGLEDMQYF. Based on the CDR3 plus reference TRBV5-1 and TRBJ2-3, the full variable domain is KAGVTQTPRYLIKTRGQQVTLSCSPISGHRSVSWYQQTPGQGLQFLFEYFSETQRNKGNFPGRFSGRQFSNSRSEMNVSTLELGDSALYLCASSPPSGGLEDMQYFGPGTRLTVL.